The sequence of this T cell receptor (beta chain) was determined in a study of T-cell memory formation after mild COVID-19. The authors produced TCR alpha and TCR beta cDNA libraries with sample barcodes and UMIs by 5'RACE using constant-segment primers. TCRdb fed the 5' RACE reads into MiXCR, producing one record per CDR3 protein. The sample yields about 540,000 distinct CDR3 sequences, about a fifth seen once. The CDR3 totals 14 residues. Trimming pared 5 bases from V and 6 bases from J, leaving 14 bases between. Germline V gene sequence: CDR1 SEHNR, CDR2 FQNEAQ (reference sequence). This TCR came from an adult woman who had mild COVID-19 (a few samples of this study predate the infection). Cell type and time point are not known. V is TRBV7-9 and J is TRBJ1-5; perhaps TRBD1 as D (5 bases). The sequencing sample was made of PBMCs or a T cell subset sorted from them (not recorded which). The chain's CDR3 is CASSPERGAQPQHF. In DNA, the CDR3 is TGTGCCAGCAGCCCGGAGAGGGGAGCTCAGCCCCAGCATTTT.